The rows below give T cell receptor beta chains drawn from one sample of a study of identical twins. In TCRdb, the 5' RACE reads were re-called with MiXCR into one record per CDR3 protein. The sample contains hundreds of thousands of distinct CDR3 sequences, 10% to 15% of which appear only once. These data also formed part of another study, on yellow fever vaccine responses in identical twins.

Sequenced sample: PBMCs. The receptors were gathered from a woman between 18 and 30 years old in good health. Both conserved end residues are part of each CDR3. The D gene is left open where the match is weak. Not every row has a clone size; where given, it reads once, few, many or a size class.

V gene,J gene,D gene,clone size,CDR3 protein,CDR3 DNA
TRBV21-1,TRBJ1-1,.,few,CASSNTRNTEAFF,TGTGCCAGCAGCAATACAAGGAACACTGAAGCTTTCTTT
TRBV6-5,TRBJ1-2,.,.,CASSYISRDSPTNYGYTF,TGTGCCAGCAGTTACATATCCAGAGACAGCCCGACTAACTATGGCTACACCTTC
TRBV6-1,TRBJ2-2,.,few,CATRQVTNTGELFF,TGTGCCACCCGACAGGTCACGAACACCGGGGAGCTGTTTTTT
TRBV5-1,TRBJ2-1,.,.,CASSLGSGGGSNEQFF,TGCGCCAGCAGCTTGGGTTCCGGAGGTGGTAGTAATGAGCAGTTCTTC
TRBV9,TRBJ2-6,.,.,CASSAQDVLTF,TGTGCCAGCAGCGCCCAGGACGTCCTGACTTTC
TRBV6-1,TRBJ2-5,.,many,CASSEASQGVRETQYF,TGTGCCAGCAGTGAAGCGTCGCAGGGCGTTCGGGAGACCCAGTACTTC
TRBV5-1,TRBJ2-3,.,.,CASSLGTRGESLTQYF,TGCGCCAGCAGCTTGGGGACAAGGGGCGAGTCTCTTACGCAGTATTTT
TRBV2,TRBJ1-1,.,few,CASSDPFGRVLDTEAFF,TGTGCCAGCAGTGACCCCTTTGGGAGGGTTTTGGACACTGAAGCTTTCTTT
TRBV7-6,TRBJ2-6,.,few,CASSLSTYPGANVLTF,TGTGCCAGCAGCTTAAGCACATACCCTGGGGCCAACGTCCTGACTTTC
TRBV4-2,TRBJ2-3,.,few,CASSQSPSATSTDTQYF,TGTGCCAGCAGCCAATCTCCCTCAGCGACGAGCACAGATACGCAGTATTTT
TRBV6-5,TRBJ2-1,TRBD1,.,CASSYGQGTYNEQFF,TGTGCCAGCAGTTACGGACAGGGGACCTACAATGAGCAGTTCTTC
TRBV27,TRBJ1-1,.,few,CASQPPGDTEAFF,TGTGCCAGCCAACCCCCCGGGGACACTGAAGCTTTCTTT
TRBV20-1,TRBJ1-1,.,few,CSARVGTNTEAFF,TGCAGTGCTCGAGTAGGGACGAACACTGAAGCTTTCTTT
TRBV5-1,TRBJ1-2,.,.,CASSHRAGEKYGYTF,TGCGCCAGCAGCCACCGGGCAGGGGAAAAGTATGGCTACACCTTC
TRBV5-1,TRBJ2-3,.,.,CASSPLGGASGDTQYF,TGCGCCAGCAGCCCCCTTGGGGGAGCCAGTGGAGATACGCAGTATTTT
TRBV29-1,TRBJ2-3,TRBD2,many,CSAAWGGADTQYF,TGCAGCGCGGCGTGGGGGGGGGCAGATACGCAGTATTTT
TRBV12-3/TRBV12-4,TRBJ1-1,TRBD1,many,CASRSDRGPNTEAFF,TGTGCCAGCAGATCGGACAGGGGACCAAACACTGAAGCTTTCTTT
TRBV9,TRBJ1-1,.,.,CASSVTPAGGTEAFF,TGTGCCAGCAGCGTAACCCCTGCGGGGGGCACTGAAGCTTTCTTT
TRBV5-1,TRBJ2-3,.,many,CASSLEPGPSTDTQYF,TGCGCCAGCAGCTTGGAGCCGGGGCCTAGCACAGATACGCAGTATTTT